These T cell receptor beta chains were read from a single sample in a study of blood T cell repertoires in COVID-19. Assay: immunoSEQ multiplex PCR; the TCRdb copy retains only in-frame clones and omits some. The sample lists more than 350,000 clones; roughly nine tenths were seen once. Sequencing was done on a sample of peripheral blood. The receptors come from a young woman with COVID-19, enrolled during active disease. CDR3s include the opening cysteine and the closing phenylalanine or tryptophan. The D gene is left open where the match is weak. Part of the rows lack a size; the others show once, few, many or a class for expanded clones.

once . TRBJ1-1 TRBV9 TGTGCCAGCAGCGTGGGGCCGAACACTGAAGCTTTCTTT CASSVGPNTEAFF
. TRBD2 TRBJ2-1 TRBV7-2 TGTGCCAGCAGCTTCGATCTAGGCGGGAGGCCTTCCTACAATGAGCAGTTCTTC CASSFDLGGRPSYNEQFF
. . TRBJ1-5 TRBV7-2 TGTGCCAGCAGCTTTGGACAGCTTAGCAATCAGCCCCAGCATTTT CASSFGQLSNQPQHF
. TRBD1 TRBJ1-4 TRBV7-2 TGTGCCAGCAGCTTTAAGGGACAGGGGGATGAAAAACTGTTTTTT CASSFKGQGDEKLFF
. . TRBJ1-2 TRBV28 TGTGCCAGCAGGTCAGGACTCTATGGCTACACCTTC CASRSGLYGYTF
. . TRBJ1-6 TRBV19 TGTGCCAGTAGGGTCAGACAAGAAGCCTATAATTCACCCCTCCACTTT CASRVRQEAYNSPLHF
. . TRBJ2-4 TRBV3-1/TRBV3-2 TGTGCCAGCAGCCTAGGGCAGGGAGGAAACATTCAGTACTTC CASSLGQGGNIQYF
. . TRBJ1-3 TRBV7-9 TGTGCCAGCAGCTTAGCGGGCATGGGAGATATATATTTT CASSLAGMGDIYF
. . TRBJ1-1 TRBV5-6 TGTGCCAGCAGCTTTAGCGGGGTGCGGAACACTGAAGCTTTCTTT CASSFSGVRNTEAFF
. TRBD2 TRBJ2-3 TRBV7-2 TGTGCCAGCAGCTCCTCGGGGAGCGGGAGGATCACAGATACGCAGTATTTT CASSSSGSGRITDTQYF
. . TRBJ2-3 TRBV11-3 TGTGCCAGCAGCTTCGGAGGGCCCACAGATACGCAGTATTTT CASSFGGPTDTQYF
once . TRBJ2-2 TRBV7-9 TGTGCCAGCAGCCCACCCGGACAGACGAACACCGGGGAGCTGTTTTTT CASSPPGQTNTGELFF
. . TRBJ2-5 TRBV6-4 TGTGCCAGTGGAGGGGGCAGGGCACTCCCCTCGGCGCAGTACTTC CASGGGRALPSAQYF